Given below is one T cell receptor (beta chain) in context. Antigen unknown. Generated by immunoSEQ multiplex PCR, the TCRdb table keeps only in-frame clones and is missing some. This table holds 250,000 to 350,000 clones, approximately 90% found once. The data belong to a study of cytomegalovirus exposure and HLA in healthy donors. Study-level results: Most observed TCR sequences were rare, whereas some public TCRs were detected in many donors.

The CDR3 is 14 residues long. From germline, CDR1 is WSHSY and CDR2 SAAADI. V was shortened by 5 bases and J by 0 bases, with 8 bases between the two germline ends. The validation cohort, a group of more than 95 subjects, included the donors and was separate from the roughly 600-subject first cohort. This sequence originates from a woman between 18 and 30 years old in good health and CMV-seronegative. Material: PBMCs. This rearrangement joins TRBV10-2 to TRBJ2-1; D gene ambiguous. In DNA, the CDR3 is TGCGCCAGCAGTATAACTAACTCCTACAATGAGCAGTTCTTC. Its protein is CASSITNSYNEQFF.